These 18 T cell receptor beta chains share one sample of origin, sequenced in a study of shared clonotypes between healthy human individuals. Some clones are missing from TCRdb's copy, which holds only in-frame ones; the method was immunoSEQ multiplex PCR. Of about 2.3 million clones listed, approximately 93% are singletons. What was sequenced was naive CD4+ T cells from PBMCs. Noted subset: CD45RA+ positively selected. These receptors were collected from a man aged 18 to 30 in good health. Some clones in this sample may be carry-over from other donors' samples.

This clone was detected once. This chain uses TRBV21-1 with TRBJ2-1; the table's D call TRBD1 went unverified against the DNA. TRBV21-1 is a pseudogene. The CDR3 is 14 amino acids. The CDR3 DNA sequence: TGTGCCAGCAGCATAGCGACAGGCTACAATGAGCAGTTCTTC. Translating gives CASSIATGYNEQFF.

The CDR3 is CASSTHPRGLSYNEQFF. The CDR3 bases are TGTGCCAGCAGCACCCACCCGAGGGGGCTCTCCTACAATGAGCAGTTCTTC. This chain uses TRBV9 with TRBJ2-1; 7 bases match TRBD1. Losses at the gene ends were 4 bases for V and 0 bases for J; bases not matched to a gene: 10. Germline V lookup: CDR1 SGDLS, CDR2 YYNGEE. This CDR3 contains 17 residues. Combining the CDR3 with reference TRBV9 and TRBJ2-1 gives the whole variable domain DSGVTQTPKHLITATGQRVTLRCSPRSGDLSVYWYQQSLDQGLQFLIQYYNGEERAKGNILERFSAQQFPDLHSELNLSSLELGDSALYFCASSTHPRGLSYNEQFFGPGTRLTVL.

The CDR3 DNA reads as TGCAGCGTTGGCGGACTGGATTATAACACAGATACGCAGTATTTT. Its protein is CSVGGLDYNTDTQYF. V is TRBV29-1 and J is TRBJ2-3; tentative D call: TRBD2 (5 bases). The CDR3 totals 15 residues. Between the trimmed V and J ends, which lost 4 bases and 2 bases, there was a span of 16 bases. CDR1 and CDR2 (germline): SQVTM, ANQGSEA.

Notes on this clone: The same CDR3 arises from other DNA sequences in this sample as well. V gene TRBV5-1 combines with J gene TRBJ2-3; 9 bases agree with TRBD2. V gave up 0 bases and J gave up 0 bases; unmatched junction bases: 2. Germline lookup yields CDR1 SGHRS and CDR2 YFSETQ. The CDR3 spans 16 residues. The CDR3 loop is CASSLALAGSTDTQYF. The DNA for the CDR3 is TGCGCCAGCAGCTTGGCTCTAGCGGGAAGCACAGATACGCAGTATTTT.

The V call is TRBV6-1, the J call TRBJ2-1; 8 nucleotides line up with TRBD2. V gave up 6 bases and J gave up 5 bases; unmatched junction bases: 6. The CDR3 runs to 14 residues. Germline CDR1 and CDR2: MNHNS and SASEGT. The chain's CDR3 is CASRPGLGDNEQFF. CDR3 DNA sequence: TGTGCCAGCAGACCGGGACTAGGCGACAATGAGCAGTTCTTC.

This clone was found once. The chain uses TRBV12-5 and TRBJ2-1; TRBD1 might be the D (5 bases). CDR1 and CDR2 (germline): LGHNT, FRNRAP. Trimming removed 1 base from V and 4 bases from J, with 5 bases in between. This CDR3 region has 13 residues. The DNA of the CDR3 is TGTGCTAGTGGTTTGGACAGGTACAATGAGCAGTTCTTC. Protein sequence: CASGLDRYNEQFF.

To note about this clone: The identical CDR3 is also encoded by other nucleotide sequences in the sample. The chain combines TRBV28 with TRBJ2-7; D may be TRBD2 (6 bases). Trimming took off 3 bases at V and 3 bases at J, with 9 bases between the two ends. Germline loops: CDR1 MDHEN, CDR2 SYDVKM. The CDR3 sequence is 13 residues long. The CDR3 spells CASSLAGLYEQYF. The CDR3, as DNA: TGTGCCAGCAGTTTGGCGGGACTCTACGAGCAGTACTTC.

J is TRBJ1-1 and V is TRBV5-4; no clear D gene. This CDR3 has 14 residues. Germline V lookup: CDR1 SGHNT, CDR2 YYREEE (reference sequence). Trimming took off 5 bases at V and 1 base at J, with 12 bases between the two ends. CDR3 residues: CASRSWLPNTEAFF. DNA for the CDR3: TGTGCCAGCAGGAGCTGGCTGCCGAACACTGAAGCTTTCTTT.

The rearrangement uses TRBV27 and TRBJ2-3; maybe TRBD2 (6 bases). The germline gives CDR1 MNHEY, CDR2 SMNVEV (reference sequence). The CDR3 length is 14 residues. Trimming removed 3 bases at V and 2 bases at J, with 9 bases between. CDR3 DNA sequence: TGTGCCAGCAGTTTTGGGACTTTCACAGATACGCAGTATTTT. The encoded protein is CASSFGTFTDTQYF.

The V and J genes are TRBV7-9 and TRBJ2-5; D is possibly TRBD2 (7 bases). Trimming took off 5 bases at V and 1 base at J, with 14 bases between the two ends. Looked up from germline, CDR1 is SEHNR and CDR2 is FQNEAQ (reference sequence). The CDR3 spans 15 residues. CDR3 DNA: TGTGCCAGCAGCCCGAGGGGGGGACCCCAAGAGACCCAGTACTTC. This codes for CASSPRGGPQETQYF.

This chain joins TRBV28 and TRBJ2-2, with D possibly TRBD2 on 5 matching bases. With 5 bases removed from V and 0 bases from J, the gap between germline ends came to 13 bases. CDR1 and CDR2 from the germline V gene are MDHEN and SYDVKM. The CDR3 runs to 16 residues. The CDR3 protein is CASSPRGATNTGELFF. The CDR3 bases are TGTGCCAGCAGTCCCCGGGGTGCAACGAACACCGGGGAGCTGTTTTTT.

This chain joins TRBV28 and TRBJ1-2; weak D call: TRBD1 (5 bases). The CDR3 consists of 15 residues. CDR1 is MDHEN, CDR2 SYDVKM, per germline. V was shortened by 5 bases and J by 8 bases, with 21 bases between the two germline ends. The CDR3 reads CASSPQAGVWDGYTF. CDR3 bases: TGTGCCAGCAGTCCCCAAGCCGGGGTATGGGACGGCTACACCTTC.

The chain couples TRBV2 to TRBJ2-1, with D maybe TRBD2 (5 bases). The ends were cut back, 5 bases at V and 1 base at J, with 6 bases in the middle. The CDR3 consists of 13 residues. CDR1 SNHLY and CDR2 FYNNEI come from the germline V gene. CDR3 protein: CASSRESYNEQFF. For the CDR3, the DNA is TGTGCCAGCAGTAGGGAGTCCTACAATGAGCAGTTCTTC.

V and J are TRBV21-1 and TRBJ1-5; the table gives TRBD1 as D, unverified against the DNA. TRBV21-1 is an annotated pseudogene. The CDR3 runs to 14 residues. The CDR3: CASSQTGVGQPQHF. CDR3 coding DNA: TGTGCCAGCAGCCAGACAGGGGTTGGTCAGCCCCAGCATTTT.

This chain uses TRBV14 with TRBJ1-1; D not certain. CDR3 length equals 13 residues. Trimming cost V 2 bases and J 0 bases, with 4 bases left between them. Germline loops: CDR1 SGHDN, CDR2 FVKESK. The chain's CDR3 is CASSQTMNTEAFF. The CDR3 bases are TGTGCCAGCAGCCAAACGATGAACACTGAAGCTTTCTTT.

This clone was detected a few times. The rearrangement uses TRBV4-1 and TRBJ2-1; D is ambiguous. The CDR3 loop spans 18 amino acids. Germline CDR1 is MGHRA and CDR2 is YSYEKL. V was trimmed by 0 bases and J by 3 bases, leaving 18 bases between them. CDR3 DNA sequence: TGCGCCAGCAGCCAAGATGAGTTGACATACAGCTACTACAATGAGCAGTTCTTC. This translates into CASSQDELTYSYYNEQFF.

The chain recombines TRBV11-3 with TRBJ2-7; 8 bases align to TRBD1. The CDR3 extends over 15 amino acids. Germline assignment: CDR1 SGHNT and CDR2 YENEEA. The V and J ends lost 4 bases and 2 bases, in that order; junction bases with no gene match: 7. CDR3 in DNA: TGTGCCAGCAGCTCCGGACAGGGCCCCACCTACGAGCAGTACTTC. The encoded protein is CASSSGQGPTYEQYF.

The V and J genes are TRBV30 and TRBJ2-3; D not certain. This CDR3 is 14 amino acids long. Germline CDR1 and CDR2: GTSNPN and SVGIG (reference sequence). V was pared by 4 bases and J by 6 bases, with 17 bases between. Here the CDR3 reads CAWTVPPVVDTQYF. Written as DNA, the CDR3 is TGTGCCTGGACGGTACCCCCGGTGGTGGATACGCAGTATTTT.